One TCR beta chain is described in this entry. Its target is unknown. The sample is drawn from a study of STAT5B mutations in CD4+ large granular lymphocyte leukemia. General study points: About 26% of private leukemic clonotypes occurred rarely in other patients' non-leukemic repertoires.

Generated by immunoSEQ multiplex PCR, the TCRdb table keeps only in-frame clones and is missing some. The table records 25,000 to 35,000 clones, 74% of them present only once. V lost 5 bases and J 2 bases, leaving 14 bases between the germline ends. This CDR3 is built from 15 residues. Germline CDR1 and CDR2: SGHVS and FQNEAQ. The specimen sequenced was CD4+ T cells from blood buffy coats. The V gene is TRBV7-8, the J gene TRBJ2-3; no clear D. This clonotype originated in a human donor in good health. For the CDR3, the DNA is TGTGCCAGCAGCCCGACGGATGCTTCCACAGATACGCAGTATTTT. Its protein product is CASSPTDASTDTQYF.